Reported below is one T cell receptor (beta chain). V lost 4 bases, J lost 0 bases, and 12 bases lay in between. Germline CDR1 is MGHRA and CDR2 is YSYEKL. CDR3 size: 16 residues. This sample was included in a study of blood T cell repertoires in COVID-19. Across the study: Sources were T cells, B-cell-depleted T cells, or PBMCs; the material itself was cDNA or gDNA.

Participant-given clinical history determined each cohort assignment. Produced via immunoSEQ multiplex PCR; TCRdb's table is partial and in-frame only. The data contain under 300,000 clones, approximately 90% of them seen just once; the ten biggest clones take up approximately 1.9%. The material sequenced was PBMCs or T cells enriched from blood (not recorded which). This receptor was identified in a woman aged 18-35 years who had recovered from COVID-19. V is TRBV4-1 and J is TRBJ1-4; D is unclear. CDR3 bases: TGCGCCAGCAGCCCCGGACGTAGCGCAACTAATGAAAAACTGTTTTTT. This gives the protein CASSPGRSATNEKLFF.